The 27 T cell receptor beta chains presented below share a single source sample, sequenced in a study of siplizumab effects on memory and regulatory T cells. Clones were read by immunoSEQ multiplex PCR, and TCRdb kept only the in-frame ones, dropping some. The sample carries 90,000 to 110,000 clones, 85% to 95% recorded once. The sample taken for sequencing was CD4+ T cells sorted from blood. The receptors come from a human donor in good health.

The chain couples TRBV4-1 to TRBJ2-7, with D tentatively TRBD2 (6 bases). The length of the CDR3 is 13 residues. V dropped 1 base and J dropped 7 bases, with 11 bases sitting between them. Germline CDR1 is MGHRA and CDR2 is YSYEKL. The CDR3 region is CASSQVEGREQYF. In DNA form, the CDR3 reads TGCGCCAGCAGCCAAGTGGAGGGTCGAGAGCAGTACTTC.

The V gene is TRBV6-1, the J gene TRBJ2-1; unclear D gene. V lost 0 bases, J lost 15 bases, and 12 bases lay in between. This CDR3 contains 12 residues. CDR1 is MNHNS and CDR2 is SASEGT in the germline V gene. Written as DNA, the CDR3 is TGTGCCAGCAGTGAAGCGTTAACAAGGTCGTTCTTC. Its protein product is CASSEALTRSFF.

The rearrangement uses TRBV7-3 and TRBJ2-1; 10 bases map to TRBD2. The germline V gene encodes CDR1 SGHTA and CDR2 FQGTGA. V lost 5 bases, J lost 8 bases, and 3 bases stayed unmatched. The CDR3 contains 13 residues. DNA for the CDR3: TGTGCCAGCAGCACAGGACTAGCGGATGAGCAGTTCTTC. Translating gives CASSTGLADEQFF. Variable domain in full (rest from reference TRBV7-3 and TRBJ2-1): GAGVSQTPSNKVTEKGKYVELRCDPISGHTALYWYRQSLGQGPEFLIYFQGTGAADDSGLPNDRFFAVRPEGSVSTLKIQRTERGDSAVYLCASSTGLADEQFFGPGTRLTVL.

The V gene is TRBV7-9, the J gene TRBJ2-3; D remains ambiguous. Trimming took 5 bases from V and 10 from J, leaving 1 base between them. In germline, CDR1 is SEHNR, CDR2 FQNEAQ (reference sequence). This CDR3 is 8 amino acids long. DNA for the CDR3: TGTGCCAGCAGCCCGCAGTATTTT. Protein sequence: CASSPQYF.

The chain is built from TRBV7-9 and TRBJ2-7, with TRBD1 matching 8 bases. With 5 bases clipped from V and 1 base from J, the junction kept 4 bases outside the gene matches. Germline CDR1 reads SEHNR; CDR2 reads FQNEAQ (reference sequence). CDR3 size: 14 residues. Written as DNA, the CDR3 is TGTGCCAGCAGCGCCGACAGGGGATCCTACGAGCAGTACTTC. Translation gives CASSADRGSYEQYF.

This clone came up a few times. The CDR3 loop is CASRYRQGGDSPLHF. CDR3 coding DNA: TGTGCCAGCAGATACCGACAGGGTGGTGATTCACCCCTCCACTTT. This chain uses TRBV6-5 with TRBJ1-6; 7 nucleotides agree with TRBD1. The CDR3 runs 15 residues. Germline trimming cut 6 bases from V and 8 bases from J; bases unmatched to any gene: 10. Germline CDR1 is MNHEY and CDR2 is SVGAGI.

In DNA form, the CDR3 reads TGTGCCAGCAGTACCGGGACTAACTTCTATAATGAGCAGTTCTTC. Translation: CASSTGTNFYNEQFF. The chain recombines TRBV9 with TRBJ2-1; TRBD2 agrees at 7 bases. This CDR3 contains 15 residues. V dropped 5 bases and J dropped 7; count of bases not matched to a gene: 12. Germline assignment: CDR1 SGDLS and CDR2 YYNGEE.

The chain employs TRBV6-1 and TRBJ1-6; D gene uncertain. The CDR3 is 15 amino acids. Trimming stripped 4 bases from V and 7 bases from J, with 14 bases between. Germline V CDR1 and CDR2: MNHNS, SASEGT. The CDR3 sequence is CASSASVLGNSPLHF. As DNA, the CDR3 is TGTGCCAGCAGTGCGAGTGTCCTCGGGAATTCACCCCTCCACTTT.

CDR3 DNA: TGCGCCAGCAGCTTGGTTAAGGGGACCGGGGAGCTGTTTTTT. It encodes CASSLVKGTGELFF. This chain links TRBV5-1 with TRBJ2-2; tentative D call: TRBD1 (5 bases). V was pared by 0 bases and J by 5 bases, with 8 bases between. This CDR3 comprises 14 residues. Germline lookup yields CDR1 SGHRS and CDR2 YFSETQ.

The J gene is TRBJ1-1, the V gene TRBV5-1, with TRBD1 matching over 8 bases. V dropped 3 bases and J dropped 3; count of bases not matched to a gene: 7. CDR3 length: 15 residues. The germline V gene has CDR1 SGHRS and CDR2 YFSETQ. DNA of the CDR3: TGCGCCAGCAGCTCCTTGACAGGGGTCGACACTGAAGCTTTCTTT. This encodes CASSSLTGVDTEAFF.

The CDR3 coding sequence is TGTGCCAGCTCACCACCGACGGCAGGGAACACTGAAGCTTTCTTT. It is translated as CASSPPTAGNTEAFF. The rearrangement joins TRBV18 to TRBJ1-1; the D is unclear. Trimming removed 0 bases from V and 1 base from J, with 9 bases in between. Germline CDR1 reads KGHSH; CDR2 reads LQKENI. The CDR3 runs to 15 residues.

The chain has TRBV6-4 and TRBJ1-2, with D possibly matching TRBD1 (5 bases). V lost 0 bases to trimming and J lost 8 bases, with 13 bases between them. The CDR3 has 14 residues. Germline V gives CDR1 MRHNA, CDR2 SNTAGT. The CDR3 region has the DNA TGTGCCAGCAGTGACTCGATCAGAGGGGTAGGCTACACCTTC. Its translation is CASSDSIRGVGYTF.

This clone was seen just once. The chain recombines TRBV6-6 with TRBJ2-1, with TRBD2 matching 11 bases. V lost 2 bases, J lost 6 bases, and 6 bases stayed unmatched. The CDR3 loop spans 16 amino acids. Looked up from germline, CDR1 is MNHNY and CDR2 is SVGAGI (reference sequence). The chain's CDR3 is CASSYGGLAAGNEQFF. The DNA of the CDR3 is TGTGCCAGCAGTTACGGGGGACTAGCGGCCGGCAATGAGCAGTTCTTC.

The J gene is TRBJ2-1, the V gene TRBV11-2; maybe TRBD2 (5 bases). The germline V gene has CDR1 SGHAT and CDR2 FQNNGV. The CDR3 length is 15 residues. Trimming stripped 1 base from V and 3 bases from J, with 10 bases between. The CDR3 sequence is CASSLVPGNYNEQFF. Written as DNA, the CDR3 is TGTGCCAGCAGCTTAGTACCCGGGAACTACAATGAGCAGTTCTTC.

The V call is TRBV18, the J call TRBJ2-1; TRBD2 matches 11 bases. The CDR3 runs 17 residues. Unmatched junction bases numbered 9, after V lost 3 bases and J lost 5 bases. Looked up from germline, CDR1 is KGHSH and CDR2 is LQKENI. CDR3 region: CASSPTSGIGSDNEQFF. The CDR3 DNA sequence: TGTGCCAGCTCACCGACTAGCGGGATCGGTTCAGACAATGAGCAGTTCTTC.

The V and J genes are TRBV4-2 and TRBJ1-2, with D tentatively TRBD1 (5 bases). Germline CDR1 reads LGHNA; CDR2 reads YNFKEQ. V was pared by 0 bases and J by 4 bases, with 15 bases between. This CDR3 has 16 amino acids. For the CDR3, the DNA is TGTGCCAGCAGCCAAGAAGGGCAGGGTATGGGCTATGGCTACACCTTC. It codes for CASSQEGQGMGYGYTF.

The chain combines TRBV18 with TRBJ2-1; D not certain. This CDR3 is 12 amino acids long. Per the germline V gene, CDR1 is KGHSH and CDR2 is LQKENI. V dropped 5 bases and J dropped 5 bases, with 7 bases sitting between them. The CDR3 sequence: CASSDKNNEQFF. The CDR3, as DNA: TGTGCCAGCTCAGATAAAAACAATGAGCAGTTCTTC.

This clone was detected once. The J gene is TRBJ2-7, the V gene TRBV11-3; the D gene is possibly TRBD2 (5 bases). CDR1 and CDR2 from the germline V gene are SGHNT and YENEEA. Trimming shortened V by 1 base and J by 7 bases, and 11 bases separated the two germline ends. This CDR3 has 13 amino acids. The CDR3: CASSLAVSGEQYF. The CDR3 bases are TGTGCCAGCAGCTTAGCAGTGTCGGGGGAGCAGTACTTC. The full variable domain, rest sourced from reference TRBV11-3 and TRBJ2-7, is EAGVVQSPRYKIIEKKQPVAFWCNPISGHNTLYWYLQNLGQGPELLIRYENEEAVDDSQLPKDRFSAERLKGVDSTLKIQPAELGDSAVYLCASSLAVSGEQYFGPGTRLTVT.

J is TRBJ1-2 and V is TRBV18; D ambiguous. CDR3 size: 15 residues. The ends were cut back, 6 bases at V and 6 bases at J, with 20 bases in the middle. The germline V gene encodes CDR1 KGHSH and CDR2 LQKENI. The CDR3 region has the DNA TGTGCCAGCTCTCTTTCGCACCGTGGGAACAATGGCTACACCTTC. This sequence encodes CASSLSHRGNNGYTF.

The chain combines TRBV5-1 with TRBJ2-2, with 11 bases that match TRBD2. Looked up from germline, CDR1 is SGHRS and CDR2 is YFSETQ. The CDR3 runs 16 residues. Germline trimming cut 1 base from V and 5 bases from J; bases unmatched to any gene: 4. The CDR3 sequence: CASSLPGLAVTGELFF. For the CDR3, the DNA is TGCGCCAGCAGCTTGCCGGGACTAGCGGTTACCGGGGAGCTGTTTTTT.

The rearrangement links TRBV25-1 to TRBJ1-1; D is unclear. The CDR3 extends over 13 amino acids. Germline loops: CDR1 MGHDK, CDR2 SYGVNS. V dropped 9 bases and J dropped 4 bases, with 15 bases sitting between them. The chain's CDR3 is CASLPSDGTEAFF. The DNA for the CDR3 is TGTGCCAGTCTCCCCTCGGACGGCACTGAAGCTTTCTTT.

The V and J genes are TRBV29-1 and TRBJ2-7, with 9 bases fitting TRBD1. The V gene's germline CDR1 is SQVTM and CDR2 ANQGSEA. V trimming: 4 bases; J trimming: 3 bases; junction bases outside the gene matches: 4. The CDR3 covers 13 residues. As DNA, the CDR3 is TGCAGCGTTGGAGGACAGGGGAACTACGAGCAGTACTTC. Amino acid sequence: CSVGGQGNYEQYF.

As concerns this clone: One end of the junction is discordant with germline, which a read error may explain. This chain connects TRBV30 to TRBJ1-2; possibly TRBD1 for D (5 bases). Germline V gene lookup returns CDR1 GTSNPN and CDR2 SVGIG (reference sequence). The CDR3 spans 12 residues. In DNA form, the CDR3 reads TGTGCCTGGAGTGTAGACCAGGGAATCTCTTTCTTC. Amino acid sequence: CAWSVDQGISFF.

The rearrangement links TRBV11-3 to TRBJ2-7, with 13 bases fitting TRBD2. This CDR3 region has 17 residues. The V and J ends lost 3 bases and 4 bases, in that order; junction bases with no gene match: 9. Germline V gene sequence: CDR1 SGHNT, CDR2 YENEEA. This CDR3 is CASSFEGLAGVGYEQYF. The CDR3 DNA reads TGTGCCAGCAGCTTCGAAGGACTAGCGGGAGTAGGGTACGAGCAGTACTTC.

This chain uses TRBV7-8 with TRBJ2-2; a possible D gene is TRBD2 (6 bases). Trimming took 1 base from V and 4 from J, leaving 10 bases between them. Germline loops: CDR1 SGHVS, CDR2 FQNEAQ. The CDR3 is 15 amino acids. The CDR3 DNA is TGTGCCAGCAGCTTAGGACTAGATAGCACCGGGGAGCTGTTTTTT. Its protein product is CASSLGLDSTGELFF.

The chain is built from TRBV5-1 and TRBJ2-5; either TRBD1 or TRBD2 may supply D (6 bases each). The CDR3 contains 16 residues. V was trimmed by 2 bases and J by 1 base, leaving 15 bases between them. Germline CDR1 reads SGHRS; CDR2 reads YFSETQ. CDR3 sequence (DNA): TGCGCCAGCAGCTTCTCCGGGGGACATCTCCAAGAGACCCAGTACTTC. It is translated as CASSFSGGHLQETQYF.

The chain recombines TRBV11-2 with TRBJ2-5; D is perhaps TRBD1 or TRBD2 (5 bases each). Trimming cost V 0 bases and J 9 bases, with 17 bases left between them. The germline gives CDR1 SGHAT, CDR2 FQNNGV. There are 15 residues in the CDR3. The CDR3 coding sequence is TGTGCCAGCAGCTTAGAGGGGACCCCCTTGGCGGCCCAGTACTTC. Protein: CASSLEGTPLAAQYF.